A single sample is the source of the 19 T cell receptor beta chains below, sequenced in a study of blood T cells in healthy people across ages. A second 7 to 11 cycle PCR used barcoded and J-beta primers. Via MiXCR, TCRdb re-called the 5' RACE reads, giving one row per CDR3 protein. The sample gives 1.5 million to 2 million distinct CDR3 sequences, roughly 27% of which show up once; 6.5% to 8.5% is in the top ten. The sample comprised blood. Receptors were obtained from a young woman in good health.

The chain recombines TRBV12-3 or TRBV12-4 with TRBJ2-1; TRBD2 agrees at 12 bases. V gave up 3 bases and J gave up 5 bases; unmatched junction bases: 8. The CDR3 totals 17 residues. CDR3 loop: CASSFPRSSGRDNEQFF. Written as DNA, the CDR3 is TGTGCCAGCAGTTTTCCAAGGTCTAGCGGGAGGGACAATGAGCAGTTCTTC.

The V call is TRBV12-3 or TRBV12-4, the J call TRBJ1-5, with a tentative D call TRBD1 (5 bases). This CDR3 spans 19 amino acids. V lost 2 bases and J lost 0, with 20 bases in between. For the CDR3, the DNA is TGTGCCAGCAGTTTATCCCCGGGCCAAAGGGGCGATAGCAATCAGCCCCAGCATTTT. Protein sequence: CASSLSPGQRGDSNQPQHF.

The CDR3 DNA reads as TGTGCCAGCAGACCGGGATTTAGCAATCAGCCCCAGCATTTT. Its translation: CASRPGFSNQPQHF. This chain links TRBV10-3 with TRBJ1-5; D unresolved. The CDR3 spans 14 residues. V was cut by 10 bases and J by 0 bases, with 13 bases left in between. Germline assignment: CDR1 ENHRY and CDR2 SYGVKD.

The chain is built from TRBV20-1 and TRBJ1-2; weak D call: TRBD1 (5 bases). The germline gives CDR1 DFQATT, CDR2 SNEGSKA (reference sequence). CDR3 length equals 14 residues. The V end was cut by 3 bases, the J end by 5 bases, with 16 bases between. This CDR3 is CSARSGDGRYGYTF. CDR3 nucleotide sequence: TGCAGTGCTAGGTCGGGGGACGGCAGATATGGCTACACCTTC.

This clonotype turned up a few times. The chain employs TRBV12-3 or TRBV12-4 and TRBJ2-7, with TRBD2 as a possible D gene (6 bases). V lost 6 bases, J lost 4 bases, and 16 bases lay in between. The CDR3 extends over 14 amino acids. CDR3 bases: TGTGCCAGCAGCGCCGGGACTGACGAATACGAGCAGTACTTC. Amino acids: CASSAGTDEYEQYF.

This clonotype has a count of ten or more. The chain couples TRBV7-8 to TRBJ2-1, with D uncertain. The ends were cut back, 5 bases at V and 6 bases at J, with 8 bases in the middle. Germline V CDR1 and CDR2: SGHVS, FQNEAQ. CDR3 length equals 12 residues. The CDR3 DNA reads TGTGCCAGCAGCCCCCATGCCAATGAGCAGTTCTTC. Protein: CASSPHANEQFF.

This clonotype has more than one count but fewer than ten. The chain recombines TRBV20-1 with TRBJ2-7; 9 bases are a match to TRBD2. This CDR3 has 13 residues. Germline lookup yields CDR1 DFQATT and CDR2 SNEGSKA (reference sequence). Unmatched junction bases numbered 6, after V lost 5 bases and J lost 4 bases. The CDR3 nucleotides are TGCAGTGCTCGGCTAGCGGGACAGTACGAGCAGTACTTC. Translating gives CSARLAGQYEQYF.

This sequence joins TRBV19 and TRBJ1-2; possibly TRBD1 for D (5 bases). CDR1 and CDR2 from the germline V gene are LNHDA and SQIVND (reference sequence). The CDR3 runs 13 residues. Trimming shortened V by 6 bases and J by 3 bases, and 11 bases separated the two germline ends. CDR3 sequence (DNA): TGTGCCAGTAGCTCGGGACCCCACTATGGCTACACCTTC. Translating it yields CASSSGPHYGYTF.

This clonotype was picked up a small number of times. The V gene is TRBV5-1, the J gene TRBJ2-7; 16 bases are a match to TRBD2. Unmatched junction bases numbered 8, after V lost 5 bases and J lost 0 bases. Germline CDR1 SGHRS, CDR2 YFSETQ. The CDR3 extends over 18 amino acids. The DNA for the CDR3 is TGCGCCAGCAGTTTCGGGACTAGCGGGGGGGTTTCCTCCTACGAGCAGTACTTC. Translated: CASSFGTSGGVSSYEQYF.

This clonotype turned up a few times. The chain recombines TRBV4-3 with TRBJ1-2, with TRBD1 as a possible D gene (6 bases). Germline CDR1 is LGHNA and CDR2 is YSLEER. Trimming pared 0 bases from V and 1 base from J, leaving 12 bases between. The CDR3 has 16 residues. For the CDR3, the DNA is TGCGCCAGCAGCCAAGATTTGACAGGCAATAACTATGGCTACACCTTC. Encoded protein: CASSQDLTGNNYGYTF.

This clonotype was detected once. A single base separates this from a much larger clone, so it may be a read error. V usage is TRBV7-2 and J usage is TRBJ2-4; 7 bases match TRBD2. Trimming at V came to 5 bases and at J to 11 bases, leaving 12 bases not matched to a gene. Germline-derived CDR1 and CDR2 are SGHTA and FQGNSA. The CDR3 length is 14 residues. CDR3 in amino acids: CASSSGTGRDVQYF. The CDR3, as DNA: TGTGCCAGCAGCAGCGGGACGGGAAGAGACGTTCAGTACTTC. The full variable domain, in which reference TRBV7-2 and TRBJ2-4 provide the parts outside the CDR3, is GAGVSQSPSNKVTEKGKDVELRCDPISGHTALYWYRQSLGQGLEFLIYFQGNSAPDKSGLPSDRFSAERTGGSVSTLTIQRTQQEDSAVYLCASSSGTGRDVQYFGAGTRLSVL.

The genes are TRBV29-1 and TRBJ1-5; a weak D match, TRBD1 (5 bases). Per the germline V gene, CDR1 is SQVTM and CDR2 is ANQGSEA. Trimming took off 6 bases at V and 4 bases at J, with 16 bases between the two ends. This CDR3 comprises 14 residues. In DNA form, the CDR3 reads TGCAGCGTCGTTTTCGGGACCGGTAATCAGCCCCAGCATTTT. Residues: CSVVFGTGNQPQHF.

The gene calls are TRBV7-2 and TRBJ2-1, with 9 bases fitting TRBD2. The CDR3 spans 13 residues. The V and J ends lost 8 bases and 7 bases, in that order; junction bases with no gene match: 6. CDR1 and CDR2 from the germline V gene are SGHTA and FQGNSA. The CDR3 sequence: CTSGGTSINEQFF. Written as DNA, the CDR3 is TGTACCAGCGGAGGGACTAGCATTAATGAGCAGTTCTTC.

This clonotype was seen only once. This sequence joins TRBV7-3 and TRBJ2-1, with D perhaps TRBD1 (5 bases). The CDR3 covers 12 residues. The V gene lost 4 bases and the J gene lost 10 bases, with 11 bases spanning the gap. CDR1 SGHTA and CDR2 FQGTGA come from the germline V gene. The CDR3 sequence: CASSSSGAEQFF. The CDR3 nucleotides read TGTGCCAGCAGCTCTTCTGGGGCGGAGCAGTTCTTC.

The chain employs TRBV20-1 and TRBJ1-2; no definite D call. CDR1 DFQATT and CDR2 SNEGSKA come from the germline V gene (reference sequence). Trimming took 2 bases from V and 2 from J, leaving 9 bases between them. The CDR3 consists of 13 residues. CDR3 in amino acids: CSARIGRNYGYTF. The CDR3, as DNA: TGCAGTGCTAGAATTGGGCGGAACTATGGCTACACCTTC.

A word on this clonotype: At one of its ends the junction is not consistent with the germline gene, which may arise from a read error. The chain couples TRBV27 to TRBJ2-3, with TRBD1 matching over 9 bases. From germline, CDR1 is MNHEY and CDR2 SMNVEV (reference sequence). This CDR3 region has 15 residues. The chain's CDR3 is CASGLNRGLSDTQYF. The DNA for the CDR3 is TGTGCCAGCGGTTTAAACAGGGGGCTCTCAGATACGCAGTATTTT.

The chain has TRBV7-3 and TRBJ2-7; 7 bases fit TRBD1. V shed 4 bases, J shed 5 bases, and the junction held 8 bases outside the gene matches. This CDR3 is built from 14 residues. The germline V gene encodes CDR1 SGHTA and CDR2 FQGTGA. CDR3 sequence reads: CASSSLDRSNEQYF. Written as DNA, the CDR3 is TGTGCCAGCAGCTCGTTGGACAGGTCCAACGAGCAGTACTTC.

A word on this clonotype: This may come from a read error, since a much larger clone is one base off. The V and J genes are TRBV29-1 and TRBJ2-5; maybe TRBD1 (8 bases). The CDR3 has 13 residues. CDR1 is SQVTM, CDR2 ANQGSEA, per germline. V lost 8 bases and J 2 bases, leaving 15 bases between the germline ends. CDR3 DNA: TGCAGCATCAACAGGGGGGGACAAGAGACCCAGTACTTC. Encoded protein: CSINRGGQETQYF.

Concerning this clonotype itself: Since a much larger clone is just one base distant, this may be a read error. J is TRBJ2-7 and V is TRBV4-1, with 8 bases that match TRBD2. The CDR3 totals 15 residues. CDR1 is MGHRA and CDR2 is YSYEKL in the germline V gene. CDR3 protein: CVSSLKSGGLYEQYF. CDR3 nucleotides: TGCGTCAGCAGCCTTAAGAGCGGGGGCCTCTACGAGCAGTACTTC.